The 30 T cell receptor beta chains below all came from one sample that was sequenced in a study of identical twins. One entry per CDR3 protein, called by TCRdb with MiXCR from the 5' RACE reads. The data show fewer than 650,000 distinct CDR3 sequences, with roughly 6.6% seen just once and around 1.6% held by the top ten. This same sample was also part of a study on yellow fever vaccine responses in identical twins.

The sequenced sample consisted of PBMCs. Receptors were obtained from a woman between 18 and 30 years old in good health.

This clonotype was observed at least ten times. The chain combines TRBV15 with TRBJ2-7, with 8 bases identical to TRBD1. After removal of 4 bases from V and 0 bases from J, the junction contained 8 bases not matched to a gene. CDR3 length: 16 residues. In germline, CDR1 is LNHNV, CDR2 YYDKDF (reference sequence). Here the CDR3 reads CATSKNTGTGSYEQYF. The DNA of the CDR3 is TGTGCCACCAGCAAAAATACCGGGACAGGCTCCTACGAGCAGTACTTC.

This clonotype was seen a handful of times. The gene calls are TRBV28 and TRBJ2-7, with 9 positions matching TRBD1. Germline CDR1 and CDR2: MDHEN and SYDVKM. The ends lost 8 bases at V and 2 bases at J; junction bases unmatched: 4. This CDR3 spans 13 amino acids. CDR3 coding DNA: TGTGCCAGCGGGACAGGGTCTACCTACGAGCAGTACGTC. It translates to CASGTGSTYEQYV.

This clonotype has only a few counts. The chain is built from TRBV12-3 or TRBV12-4 and TRBJ2-1; D perhaps matches TRBD1 (5 bases). The CDR3 consists of 13 residues. The ends were cut back, 7 bases at V and 3 bases at J, with 10 bases in the middle. The CDR3 nucleotides are TGTGCCAGCACCTTGACAGTCTACAATGAGCAGTTCTTC. Translating gives CASTLTVYNEQFF.

This chain uses TRBV23-1 with TRBJ2-1; 8 positions agree with TRBD1. TRBV23-1 falls under the ORF class, with uncertain function. This CDR3 is 15 amino acids long. V shed 1 base and J 6 bases; nucleotides not matched to a gene: 5. CDR3 loop: CASSQYCQGANEQFF. As DNA, the CDR3 is TGCGCCAGCAGTCAATATTGCCAGGGGGCCAATGAGCAGTTCTTC.

This clonotype was seen repeatedly, ten times or more. The chain employs TRBV2 and TRBJ2-1, with TRBD2 matching over 7 bases. The CDR3 runs 14 residues. The junction had 9 bases not matched to a gene; V was cut back by 6 bases and J by 7 bases. Germline V lookup: CDR1 SNHLY, CDR2 FYNNEI. The CDR3 DNA sequence: TGTGCCAGCAGGACTAGCAATGCAGAAAATGAGCAGTTCTTC. This sequence encodes CASRTSNAENEQFF.

This clonotype was counted between two and nine times. The gene calls are TRBV3-1 and TRBJ2-5; D unclear. Between the trimmed V and J ends, which lost 0 bases and 5 bases, there was a span of 22 bases. This CDR3 has 18 amino acids. CDR1 and CDR2 (germline): LGHDT, YNNKEL (reference sequence). DNA of the CDR3: TGTGCCAGCAGCCAAGATTCACCAGGATCCTACCTTGGGGAGACCCAGTACTTC. The encoded protein is CASSQDSPGSYLGETQYF.

V gene TRBV6-5 combines with J gene TRBJ1-5, with 8 bases fitting TRBD1. The CDR3 is made up of 17 amino acids. Germline V gene sequence: CDR1 MNHEY, CDR2 SVGAGI. The V and J ends lost 4 bases and 0 bases, in that order; junction bases with no gene match: 8. Here the CDR3 reads CASSLSTGGNSNQPQHF. The DNA of the CDR3 is TGTGCCAGCAGTTTATCCACAGGGGGAAATAGCAATCAGCCCCAGCATTTT.

This clonotype was found many times. The CDR3, as DNA: TGTGCCAGCAGCCAAGATCGGCCGGGCCGGCAGTTCTTC. Translation gives CASSQDRPGRQFF. V and J are TRBV14 and TRBJ2-1; no reliable D call. The V end was cut by 0 bases, the J end by 12 bases, with 12 bases between. Germline V CDR1 and CDR2: SGHDN, FVKESK. This CDR3 is 13 amino acids long.

Only a few counts were recorded for this clonotype. J is TRBJ2-5 and V is TRBV6-1; TRBD2 might be the D (6 bases). The V gene lost 6 bases and the J gene lost 3 bases, with 20 bases spanning the gap. The CDR3 runs 16 residues. Per germline, CDR1 MNHNS and CDR2 SASEGT. The CDR3 here is CASRAGTSTQKETQYF. In DNA form, the CDR3 reads TGTGCCAGCAGAGCAGGGACTTCAACACAGAAAGAGACCCAGTACTTC.

This sequence joins TRBV7-9 and TRBJ2-5; 7 bases align to TRBD2. Trimming at V came to 7 bases and at J to 4 bases, leaving 9 bases not matched to a gene. Looked up from germline, CDR1 is SEHNR and CDR2 is FQNEAQ (reference sequence). This CDR3 has 14 residues. The CDR3 nucleotides are TGTGCCAGCATCGGCGGGGGAGGAGGAGAGACCCAGTACTTC. Translating it yields CASIGGGGGETQYF.

This clonotype was detected a few times. The chain carries TRBV3-1 and TRBJ2-1; 7 bases match TRBD2. Losses at the gene ends were 5 bases for V and 2 bases for J; bases not matched to a gene: 6. Germline V gene data show CDR1 as LGHDT and CDR2 as YNNKEL (reference sequence). The CDR3 covers 15 residues. The CDR3 coding sequence is TGTGCCAGCAGCTTGACTAGCCAAGCCTACAATGAGCAGTTCTTC. It specifies CASSLTSQAYNEQFF.

This clonotype has a handful of counts. The rearrangement joins TRBV10-3 to TRBJ2-7; the D gene is possibly TRBD2 (5 bases). CDR3 length: 12 amino acids. The V gene's germline CDR1 is ENHRY and CDR2 SYGVKD. V was pared by 8 bases and J by 2 bases, with 10 bases between. DNA for the CDR3: TGTGCCATCGCAGCGGAGGCCTACGAGCAGTACTTC. This sequence encodes CAIAAEAYEQYF.

The CDR3 nucleotides are TGTGCCAGCAGCTTAGATCAAGGACTTGCAAGCTCCTACAATGAGCAGTTCTTC. It specifies CASSLDQGLASSYNEQFF. The chain joins TRBV11-2 to TRBJ2-1; TRBD2 might be the D (5 bases). Germline assignment: CDR1 SGHAT and CDR2 FQNNGV. The germline V and J ends were trimmed by 0 bases and 0 bases, with 15 bases remaining between them. CDR3 length: 18 residues.

This clonotype was counted many times. The J gene is TRBJ2-2, the V gene TRBV5-1; 11 bases map to TRBD2. The V gene's germline CDR1 is SGHRS and CDR2 YFSETQ. V was pared by 2 bases and J by 0 bases, with 15 bases of the junction left unmatched. This CDR3 has 21 residues. CDR3 protein: CASSLSGTSGAKGPNTGELFF. In nucleotides, the CDR3 is TGCGCCAGCAGCTTATCCGGGACTAGCGGAGCGAAAGGGCCGAACACCGGGGAGCTGTTTTTT. Using reference TRBV5-1 and TRBJ2-2 for the parts outside the CDR3, the full variable domain is KAGVTQTPRYLIKTRGQQVTLSCSPISGHRSVSWYQQTPGQGLQFLFEYFSETQRNKGNFPGRFSGRQFSNSRSEMNVSTLELGDSALYLCASSLSGTSGAKGPNTGELFFGEGSRLTVL.

The chain joins TRBV3-1 to TRBJ2-1; possible D gene TRBD1, 6 bases. The V end lost 8 bases, the J end lost 5 bases, and 10 bases lay between the germline ends. Germline lookup yields CDR1 LGHDT and CDR2 YNNKEL (reference sequence). This CDR3 contains 12 residues. The DNA of the CDR3 is TGTGCCAGCGGCCGGACAGACAATGAGCAGTTCTTC. Protein sequence: CASGRTDNEQFF.

The table lists this clonotype with many counts. The chain joins TRBV5-1 to TRBJ2-1; D may be TRBD2 (6 bases). Germline V gives CDR1 SGHRS, CDR2 YFSETQ. Trimming took off 5 bases at V and 7 bases at J, with 16 bases between the two ends. This CDR3 is built from 14 residues. The CDR3 loop reads CASRLASAMNEQFF. The CDR3 bases are TGCGCCAGCAGGCTAGCTAGCGCTATGAATGAGCAGTTCTTC.

The chain is built from TRBV12-3 or TRBV12-4 and TRBJ2-7; the D gene is possibly TRBD1 (6 bases). Trimming took 3 bases from V and 4 from J, leaving 10 bases between them. There are 13 residues in the CDR3. CDR3 bases: TGTGCCAGCAGTTTTGGCAGGGGTTACGAGCAGTACGTC. It codes for CASSFGRGYEQYV.

The V gene is TRBV5-1, the J gene TRBJ2-3; 9 bases match TRBD2. Germline V gene sequence: CDR1 SGHRS, CDR2 YFSETQ. This CDR3 is built from 16 residues. The trim removed 0 bases at V and 4 bases at J, leaving 6 bases unmatched. CDR3 sequence reads: CASSLERGAAADTQYF. As DNA, the CDR3 is TGCGCCAGCAGCTTGGAGCGGGGGGCGGCGGCAGATACGCAGTATTTT.

In its sample, this clonotype was seen many times. This chain uses TRBV14 with TRBJ2-4; D is uncertain. CDR1 and CDR2 from the germline V gene are SGHDN and FVKESK. The CDR3 covers 13 residues. V lost 4 bases and J 7 bases, leaving 11 bases between the germline ends. CDR3 nucleotides: TGTGCCAGCAGCCTCGAGGTGGCCAACATTCAGTACTTC. Protein product: CASSLEVANIQYF.

The sample holds many counts of this clonotype. The chain employs TRBV7-2 and TRBJ1-1; TRBD1 agrees at 7 bases. Losses at the gene ends were 6 bases for V and 9 bases for J; bases not matched to a gene: 4. Germline lookup yields CDR1 SGHTA and CDR2 FQGNSA. The CDR3 runs 11 residues. CDR3 nucleotides: TGTGCCAGCAGTAACAGGGGTCAAGCTTTCTTT. Amino acids: CASSNRGQAFF. The full variable domain, rest sourced from reference TRBV7-2 and TRBJ1-1, is GAGVSQSPSNKVTEKGKDVELRCDPISGHTALYWYRQSLGQGLEFLIYFQGNSAPDKSGLPSDRFSAERTGGSVSTLTIQRTQQEDSAVYLCASSNRGQAFFGQGTRLTVV.

The V and J genes are TRBV20-1 and TRBJ2-1, with 11 bases lining up with TRBD2. Trimming removed 3 bases from V and 5 bases from J; junction bases left unmatched: 9. This CDR3 comprises 16 residues. Germline loops: CDR1 DFQATT, CDR2 SNEGSKA (reference sequence). CDR3 protein: CSARGPLAGANNEQFF. The CDR3 coding sequence is TGCAGTGCTAGGGGACCACTAGCGGGAGCCAACAATGAGCAGTTCTTC.

This clonotype appeared many times. This rearrangement joins TRBV12-3 or TRBV12-4 to TRBJ2-1; 10 bases map to TRBD2. Trimming cost V 4 bases and J 1 base; bases outside gene matches: 4. The CDR3 totals 16 residues. CDR3 sequence: CASSSSGRVSYNEQFF. In DNA, the CDR3 is TGTGCCAGCAGTTCGAGCGGGAGGGTATCCTACAATGAGCAGTTCTTC.

In this sample, this clonotype turned up a few times. The chain combines TRBV12-3 or TRBV12-4 with TRBJ1-5, with 7 bases that match TRBD1. The CDR3 has 13 residues. Trimming removed 7 bases from V and 5 bases from J; junction bases left unmatched: 5. CDR3 nucleotide sequence: TGTGCCAGCAAGGGACAGATCGATCAGCCCCAGCATTTT. Residues: CASKGQIDQPQHF.

This clonotype has only a few counts. The chain employs TRBV7-9 and TRBJ2-1; 9 nucleotides agree with TRBD2. This CDR3 comprises 17 residues. Germline V gene sequence: CDR1 SEHNR, CDR2 FQNEAQ (reference sequence). Trimming removed 1 base from V and 6 bases from J; junction bases left unmatched: 10. CDR3 sequence: CASSLGSAGGPANEQFF. The CDR3 nucleotides read TGTGCCAGCAGCTTAGGGTCGGCGGGAGGGCCAGCCAATGAGCAGTTCTTC.

This clonotype was found a few times. V usage is TRBV24-1 and J usage is TRBJ2-5; D unclear. The germline V and J ends were trimmed by 2 bases and 7 bases, with 13 bases remaining between them. This CDR3 has 14 residues. Germline assignment: CDR1 KGHDR and CDR2 SFDVKD. The CDR3 reads CATSDYRQHGTQYF. The CDR3 DNA follows: TGTGCCACCAGTGATTATCGGCAGCACGGGACCCAGTACTTC.

This clonotype was observed a few times. The chain links TRBV9 to TRBJ2-1; D ambiguous. The CDR3 sequence is 15 residues long. Germline CDR1 is SGDLS and CDR2 is YYNGEE. Trimming removed 4 bases at V and 3 bases at J, with 14 bases between. This chain's CDR3 is CASSRTDTYYNEQFF. The CDR3 DNA is TGTGCCAGCAGCCGTACGGATACCTACTACAATGAGCAGTTCTTC.

This clonotype has more than one count but fewer than ten. CDR3 coding DNA: TGTGCCAGCAGGACAGGGTTCGCTGAAGCTTTCTTT. This translates into CASRTGFAEAFF. The rearrangement links TRBV27 to TRBJ1-1, with 7 bases aligning to TRBD1. The trim removed 6 bases at V and 6 bases at J, leaving 4 bases unmatched. This CDR3 is 12 amino acids long. Germline assignment: CDR1 MNHEY and CDR2 SMNVEV (reference sequence).

DNA for the CDR3: TGTGCCAGCAGCGCCGGGACAGGGTTGGACAATGAGCAGTTCTTC. This gives the protein CASSAGTGLDNEQFF. The rearrangement links TRBV9 to TRBJ2-1; TRBD1 agrees at 9 bases. This CDR3 comprises 15 residues. Germline V CDR1 and CDR2: SGDLS, YYNGEE. V gave up 3 bases and J gave up 5 bases; unmatched junction bases: 6.

Many counts were recorded for this clonotype. This chain links TRBV5-1 with TRBJ2-2, with D perhaps matching TRBD2 (6 bases). V lost 2 bases to trimming and J lost 6 bases, with 23 bases between them. CDR1 and CDR2 (germline): SGHRS, YFSETQ. The length of the CDR3 is 18 residues. The DNA of the CDR3 is TGCGCCAGCAGCTTCTCTTGGCGGGATGGAGGAGTACCCGGGGAGCTGTTTTTT. Its protein product is CASSFSWRDGGVPGELFF.

In this sample, this clonotype turned up a few times. This chain uses TRBV29-1 with TRBJ2-7; tentative D call: TRBD1 (6 bases). This CDR3 spans 15 amino acids. V lost 7 bases to trimming and J lost 3 bases, with 22 bases between them. CDR1 SQVTM and CDR2 ANQGSEA come from the germline V gene. The CDR3 DNA reads as TGCAGCGCGCTATACCGGGACACGCGAATCTACGAGCAGTACTTC. This sequence encodes CSALYRDTRIYEQYF.